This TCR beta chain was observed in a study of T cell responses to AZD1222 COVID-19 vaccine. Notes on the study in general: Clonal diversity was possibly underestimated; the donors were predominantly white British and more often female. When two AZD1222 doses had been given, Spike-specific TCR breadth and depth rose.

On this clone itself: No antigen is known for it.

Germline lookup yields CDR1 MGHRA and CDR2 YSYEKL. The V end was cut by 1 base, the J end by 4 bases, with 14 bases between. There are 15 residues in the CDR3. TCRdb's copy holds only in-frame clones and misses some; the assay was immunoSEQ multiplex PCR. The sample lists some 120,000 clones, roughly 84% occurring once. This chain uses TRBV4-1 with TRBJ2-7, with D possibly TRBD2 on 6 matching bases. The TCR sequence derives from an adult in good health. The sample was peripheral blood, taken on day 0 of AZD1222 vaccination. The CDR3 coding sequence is TGCGCCAGCAGCCAAGTTCCGACTAGTCTATACGAGCAGTACTTC. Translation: CASSQVPTSLYEQYF.